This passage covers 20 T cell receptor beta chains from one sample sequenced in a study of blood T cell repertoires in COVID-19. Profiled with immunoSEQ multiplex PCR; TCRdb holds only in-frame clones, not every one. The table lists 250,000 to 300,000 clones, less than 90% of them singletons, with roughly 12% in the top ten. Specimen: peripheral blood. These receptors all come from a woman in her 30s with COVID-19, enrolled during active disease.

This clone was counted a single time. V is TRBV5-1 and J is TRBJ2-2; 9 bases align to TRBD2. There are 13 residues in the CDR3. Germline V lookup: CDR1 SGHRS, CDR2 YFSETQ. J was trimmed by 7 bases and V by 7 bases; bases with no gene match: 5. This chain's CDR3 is CASVAGEDGELFF. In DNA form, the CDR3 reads TGCGCCAGCGTAGCGGGAGAGGACGGGGAGCTGTTTTTT.

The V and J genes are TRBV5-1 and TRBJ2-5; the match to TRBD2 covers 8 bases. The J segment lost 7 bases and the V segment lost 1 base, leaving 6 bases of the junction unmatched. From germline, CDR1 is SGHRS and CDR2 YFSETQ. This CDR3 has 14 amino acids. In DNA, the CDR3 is TGCGCCAGCAGCTTGACGGGCGCGGGGGGGACCCAGTACTTC. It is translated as CASSLTGAGGTQYF.

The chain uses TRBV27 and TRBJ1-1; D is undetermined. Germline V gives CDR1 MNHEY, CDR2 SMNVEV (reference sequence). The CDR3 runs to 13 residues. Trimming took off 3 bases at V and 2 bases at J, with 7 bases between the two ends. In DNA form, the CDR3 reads TGTGCCAGCAGTTTTGGAGGTAACACTGAAGCTTTCTTT. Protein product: CASSFGGNTEAFF.

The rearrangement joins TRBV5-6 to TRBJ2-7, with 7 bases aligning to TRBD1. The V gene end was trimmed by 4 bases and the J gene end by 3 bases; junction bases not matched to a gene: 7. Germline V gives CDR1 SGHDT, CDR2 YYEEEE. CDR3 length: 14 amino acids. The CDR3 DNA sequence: TGTGCCAGCAGCACGGGACAGACCCTCTACGAGCAGTACTTC. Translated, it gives CASSTGQTLYEQYF.

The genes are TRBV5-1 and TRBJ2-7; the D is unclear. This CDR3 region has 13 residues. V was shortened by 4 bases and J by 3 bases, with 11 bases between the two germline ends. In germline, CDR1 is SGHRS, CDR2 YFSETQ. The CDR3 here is CASSPTPDYEQYF. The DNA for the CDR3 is TGCGCCAGCAGCCCGACACCAGACTACGAGCAGTACTTC.

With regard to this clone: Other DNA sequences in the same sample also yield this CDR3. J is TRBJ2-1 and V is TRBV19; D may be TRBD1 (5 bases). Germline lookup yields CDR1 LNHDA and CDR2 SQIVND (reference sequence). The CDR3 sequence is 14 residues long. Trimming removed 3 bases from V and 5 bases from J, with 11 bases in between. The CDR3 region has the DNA TGTGCCAGTAGTATTGGGCTAGGGGACAATGAGCAGTTCTTC. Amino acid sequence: CASSIGLGDNEQFF.

CDR3 coding DNA: TGTGCCAGCAGCCGCCCATGGGGGGGTCAGCCCCAGCATTTT. It is translated as CASSRPWGGQPQHF. The chain carries TRBV7-2 and TRBJ1-5, with D tentatively TRBD1 (5 bases). V lost 5 bases, J lost 6 bases, and 14 bases lay in between. Germline loops: CDR1 SGHTA, CDR2 FQGNSA. This CDR3 is 14 amino acids long.

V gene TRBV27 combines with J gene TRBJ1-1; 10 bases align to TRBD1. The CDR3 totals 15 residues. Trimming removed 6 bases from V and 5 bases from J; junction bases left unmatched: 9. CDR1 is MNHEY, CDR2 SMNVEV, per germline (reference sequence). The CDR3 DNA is TGTGCCAGCAGCCGGAGACAGGGGGCGAGGACTGAAGCTTTCTTT. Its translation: CASSRRQGARTEAFF.

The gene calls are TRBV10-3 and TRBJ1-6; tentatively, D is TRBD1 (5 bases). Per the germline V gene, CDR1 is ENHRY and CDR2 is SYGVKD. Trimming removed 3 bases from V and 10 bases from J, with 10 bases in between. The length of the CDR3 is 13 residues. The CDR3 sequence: CAISEQEYSPLHF. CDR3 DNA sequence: TGTGCCATCAGTGAACAGGAATACTCACCCCTCCACTTT.

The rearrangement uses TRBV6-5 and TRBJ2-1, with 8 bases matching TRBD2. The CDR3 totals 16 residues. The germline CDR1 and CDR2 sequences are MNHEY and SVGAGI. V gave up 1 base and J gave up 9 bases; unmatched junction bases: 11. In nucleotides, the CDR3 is TGTGCCAGCAGTTACTTTAGCGGGGAAACTCGACTTGAGCAGTTCTTC. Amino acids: CASSYFSGETRLEQFF.

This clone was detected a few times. The CDR3 here is CASSIGDYSVGYQQFF. The CDR3 DNA reads as TGTGCCAGTAGTATTGGGGACTACTCTGTCGGGTATCAGCAGTTCTTC. The V call is TRBV19, the J call TRBJ2-1; TRBD2 matches 7 bases. The CDR3 loop spans 16 amino acids. J lost 11 bases, V lost 3 bases, and 16 bases had no gene match. Germline V gene lookup returns CDR1 LNHDA and CDR2 SQIVND (reference sequence).

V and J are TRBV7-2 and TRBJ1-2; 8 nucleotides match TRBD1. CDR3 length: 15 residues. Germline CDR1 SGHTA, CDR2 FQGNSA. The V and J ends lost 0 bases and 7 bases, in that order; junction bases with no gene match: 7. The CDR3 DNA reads TGTGCCAGCAGCTTAGCCCAGGGGGCTGGCGGTGGCTACACCTTC. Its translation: CASSLAQGAGGGYTF.

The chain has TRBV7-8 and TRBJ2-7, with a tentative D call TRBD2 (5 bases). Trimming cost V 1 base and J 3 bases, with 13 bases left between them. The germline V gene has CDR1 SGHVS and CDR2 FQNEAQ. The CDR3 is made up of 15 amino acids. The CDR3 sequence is CASSLDRGRVYEQYF. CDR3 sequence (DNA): TGTGCCAGCAGCTTAGATCGAGGGCGGGTCTACGAGCAGTACTTC.

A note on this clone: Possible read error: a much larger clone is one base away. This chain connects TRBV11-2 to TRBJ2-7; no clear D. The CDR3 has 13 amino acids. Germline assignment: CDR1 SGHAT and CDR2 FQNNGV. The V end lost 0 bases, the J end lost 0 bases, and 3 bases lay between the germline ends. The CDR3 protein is CASSLESSYEQYF. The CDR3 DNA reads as TGTGCCAGCAGCTTAGAGAGCTCCTACGAGCAGTACTTC.

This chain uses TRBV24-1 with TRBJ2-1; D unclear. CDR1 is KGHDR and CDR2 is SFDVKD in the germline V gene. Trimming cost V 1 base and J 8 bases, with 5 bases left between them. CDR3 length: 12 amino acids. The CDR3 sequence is CATSDLSDEQFF. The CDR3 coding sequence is TGTGCCACCAGTGATTTAAGCGATGAGCAGTTCTTC.

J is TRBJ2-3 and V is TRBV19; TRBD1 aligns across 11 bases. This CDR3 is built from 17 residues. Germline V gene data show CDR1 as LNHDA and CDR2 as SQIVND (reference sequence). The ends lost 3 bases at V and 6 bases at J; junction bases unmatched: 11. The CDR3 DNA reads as TGTGCCAGTAGTATTTTAAAAGGACAGGGGGCGGGGGATACGCAGTATTTT. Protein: CASSILKGQGAGDTQYF.

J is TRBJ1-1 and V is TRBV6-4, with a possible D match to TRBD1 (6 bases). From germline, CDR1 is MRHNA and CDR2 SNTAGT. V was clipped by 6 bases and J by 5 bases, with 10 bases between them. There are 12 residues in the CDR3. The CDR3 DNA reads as TGTGCCAGCAGGGTCCAGGGGACTGAAGCTTTCTTT. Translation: CASRVQGTEAFF.

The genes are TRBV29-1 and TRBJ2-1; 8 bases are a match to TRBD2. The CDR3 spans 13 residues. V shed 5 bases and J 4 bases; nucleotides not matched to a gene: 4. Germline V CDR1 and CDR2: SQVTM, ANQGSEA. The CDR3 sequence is CSVIGGGYNEQFF. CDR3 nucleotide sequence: TGCAGCGTTATAGGCGGGGGGTACAATGAGCAGTTCTTC.

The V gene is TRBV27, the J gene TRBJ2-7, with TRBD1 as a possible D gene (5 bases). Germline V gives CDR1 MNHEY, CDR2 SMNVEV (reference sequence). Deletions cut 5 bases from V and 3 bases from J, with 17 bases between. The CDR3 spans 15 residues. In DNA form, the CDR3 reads TGTGCCAGCAGTCAGGGCACCGGGCGATTCTACGAGCAGTACTTC. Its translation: CASSQGTGRFYEQYF.

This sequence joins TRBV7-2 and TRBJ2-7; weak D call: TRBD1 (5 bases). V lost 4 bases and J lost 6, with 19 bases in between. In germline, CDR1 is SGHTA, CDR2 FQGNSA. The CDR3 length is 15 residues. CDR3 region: CASSSKPAAQGEQYF. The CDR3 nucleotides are TGTGCCAGCAGCTCCAAACCTGCGGCCCAGGGCGAGCAGTACTTC. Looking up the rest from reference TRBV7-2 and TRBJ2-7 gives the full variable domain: GAGVSQSPSNKVTEKGKDVELRCDPISGHTALYWYRQSLGQGLEFLIYFQGNSAPDKSGLPSDRFSAERTGGSVSTLTIQRTQQEDSAVYLCASSSKPAAQGEQYFGPGTRLTVT.